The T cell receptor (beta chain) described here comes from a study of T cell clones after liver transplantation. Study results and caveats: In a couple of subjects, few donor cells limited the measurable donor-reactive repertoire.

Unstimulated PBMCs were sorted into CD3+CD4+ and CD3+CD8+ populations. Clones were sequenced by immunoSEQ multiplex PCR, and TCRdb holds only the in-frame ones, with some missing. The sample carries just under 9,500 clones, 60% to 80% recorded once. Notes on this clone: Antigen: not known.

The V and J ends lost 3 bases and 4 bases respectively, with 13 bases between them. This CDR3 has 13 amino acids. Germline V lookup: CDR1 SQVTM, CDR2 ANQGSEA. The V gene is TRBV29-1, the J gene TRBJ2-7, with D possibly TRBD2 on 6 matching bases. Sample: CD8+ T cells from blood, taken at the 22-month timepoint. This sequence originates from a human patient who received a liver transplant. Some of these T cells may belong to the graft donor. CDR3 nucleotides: TGCAGCGTTGAGGTGGGGGGTACTTACGAGCAGTACTTC. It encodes CSVEVGGTYEQYF.